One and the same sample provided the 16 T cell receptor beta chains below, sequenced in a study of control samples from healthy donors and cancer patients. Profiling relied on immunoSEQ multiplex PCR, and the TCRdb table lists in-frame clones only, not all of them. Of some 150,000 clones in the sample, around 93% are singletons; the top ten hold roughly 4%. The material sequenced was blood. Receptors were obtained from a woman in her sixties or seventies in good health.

CDR3 in amino acids: CASSTTQTYEQYF. The CDR3 DNA reads TGCGCCAGCAGCACAACACAAACCTACGAGCAGTACTTC. The V and J genes are TRBV5-1 and TRBJ2-7; D remains ambiguous. Trimming took 4 bases from V and 2 from J, leaving 10 bases between them. The CDR3 length is 13 residues. In germline, CDR1 is SGHRS, CDR2 YFSETQ.

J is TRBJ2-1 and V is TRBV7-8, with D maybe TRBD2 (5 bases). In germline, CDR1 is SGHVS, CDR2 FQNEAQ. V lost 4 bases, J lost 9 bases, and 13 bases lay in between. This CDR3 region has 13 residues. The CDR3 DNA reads TGTGCCAGCAGCTCCGATGCGGGTGGTGAGCAGTTCTTC. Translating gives CASSSDAGGEQFF.

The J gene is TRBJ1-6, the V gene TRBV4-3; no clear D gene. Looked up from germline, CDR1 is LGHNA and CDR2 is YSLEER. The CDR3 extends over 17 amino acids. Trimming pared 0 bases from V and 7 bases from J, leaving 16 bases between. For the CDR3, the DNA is TGCGCCAGCAGCCAAGATCTAGGGAGTGTGGGAAATTCACCCCTCCACTTT. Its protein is CASSQDLGSVGNSPLHF.

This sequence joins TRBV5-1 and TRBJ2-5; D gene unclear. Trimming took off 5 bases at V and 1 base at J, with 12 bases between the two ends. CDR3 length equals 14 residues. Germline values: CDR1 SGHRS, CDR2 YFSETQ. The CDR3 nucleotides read TGCGCCAGCAGACAAAACTTGGCCCAAGAGACCCAGTACTTC. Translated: CASRQNLAQETQYF.

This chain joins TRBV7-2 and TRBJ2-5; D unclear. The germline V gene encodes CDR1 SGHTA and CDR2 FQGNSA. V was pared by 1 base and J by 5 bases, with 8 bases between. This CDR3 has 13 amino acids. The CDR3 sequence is CASSLVLGETQYF. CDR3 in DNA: TGTGCCAGCAGCTTAGTATTAGGGGAGACCCAGTACTTC.

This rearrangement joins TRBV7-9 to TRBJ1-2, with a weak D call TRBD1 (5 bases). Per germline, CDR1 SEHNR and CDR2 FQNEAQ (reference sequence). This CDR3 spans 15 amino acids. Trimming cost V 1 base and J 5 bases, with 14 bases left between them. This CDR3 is CASSLGASGAYGYTF. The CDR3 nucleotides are TGTGCCAGCAGCTTAGGCGCCAGTGGGGCTTATGGCTACACCTTC.

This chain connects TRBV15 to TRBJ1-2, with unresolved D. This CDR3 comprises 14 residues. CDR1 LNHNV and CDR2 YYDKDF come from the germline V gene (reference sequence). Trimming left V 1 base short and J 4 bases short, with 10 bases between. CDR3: CATSRGREGYGYTF. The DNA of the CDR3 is TGTGCCACCAGCAGAGGTCGGGAGGGCTATGGCTACACCTTC.

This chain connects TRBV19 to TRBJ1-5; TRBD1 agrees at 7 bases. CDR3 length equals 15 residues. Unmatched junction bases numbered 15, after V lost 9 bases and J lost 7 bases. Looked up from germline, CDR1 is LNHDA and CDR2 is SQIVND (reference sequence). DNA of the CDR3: TGTGCCAGCACCAGAACAGGGGAAGTTGGACAGCCCCAGCATTTT. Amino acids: CASTRTGEVGQPQHF.

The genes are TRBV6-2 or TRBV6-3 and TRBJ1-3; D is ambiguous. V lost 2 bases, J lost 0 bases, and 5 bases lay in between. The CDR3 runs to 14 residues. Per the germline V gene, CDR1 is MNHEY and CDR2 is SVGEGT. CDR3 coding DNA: TGTGCCAGCAGTTACGGGTACTCTGGAAACACCATATATTTT. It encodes CASSYGYSGNTIYF.

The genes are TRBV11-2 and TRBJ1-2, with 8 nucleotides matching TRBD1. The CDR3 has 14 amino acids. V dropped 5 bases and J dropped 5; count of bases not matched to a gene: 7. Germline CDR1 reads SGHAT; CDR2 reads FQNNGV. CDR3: CASSHRTGRYGYTF. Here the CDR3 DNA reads TGTGCCAGCAGCCACCGGACAGGGCGGTATGGCTACACCTTC. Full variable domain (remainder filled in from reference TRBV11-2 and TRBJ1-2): EAGVAQSPRYKIIEKRQSVAFWCNPISGHATLYWYQQILGQGPKLLIQFQNNGVVDDSQLPKDRFSAERLKGVDSTLKIQPAKLEDSAVYLCASSHRTGRYGYTFGSGTRLTVV.

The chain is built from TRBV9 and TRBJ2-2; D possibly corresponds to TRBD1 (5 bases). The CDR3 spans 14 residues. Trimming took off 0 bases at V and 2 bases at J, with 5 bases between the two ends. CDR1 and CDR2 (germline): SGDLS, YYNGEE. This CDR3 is CASSVGGNTGELFF. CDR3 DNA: TGTGCCAGCAGCGTAGGGGGCAACACCGGGGAGCTGTTTTTT.

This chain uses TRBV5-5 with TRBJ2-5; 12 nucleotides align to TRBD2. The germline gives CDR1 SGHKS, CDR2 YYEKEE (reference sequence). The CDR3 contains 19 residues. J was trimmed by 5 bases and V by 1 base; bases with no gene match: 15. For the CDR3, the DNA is TGTGCCAGCAGCTTGAATCCGCTAGCGGGGGGGCTGGTAGGGGAGACCCAGTACTTC. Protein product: CASSLNPLAGGLVGETQYF.

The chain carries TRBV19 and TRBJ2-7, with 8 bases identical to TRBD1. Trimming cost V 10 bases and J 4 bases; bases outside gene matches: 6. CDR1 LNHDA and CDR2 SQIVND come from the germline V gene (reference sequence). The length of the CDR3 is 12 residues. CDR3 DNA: TGTGCCACCGGGACAGGAGTATACGAGCAGTACTTC. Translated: CATGTGVYEQYF. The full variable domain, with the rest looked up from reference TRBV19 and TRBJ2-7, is DGGITQSPKYLFRKEGQNVTLSCEQNLNHDAMYWYRQDPGQGLRLIYYSQIVNDFQKGDIAEGYSVSREKKESFPLTVTSAQKNPTAFYLCATGTGVYEQYFGPGTRLTVT.

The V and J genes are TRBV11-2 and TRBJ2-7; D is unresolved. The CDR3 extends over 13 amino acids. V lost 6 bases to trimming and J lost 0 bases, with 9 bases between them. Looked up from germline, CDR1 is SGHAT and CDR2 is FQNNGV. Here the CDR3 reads CASRPAGSYEQYF. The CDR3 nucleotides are TGTGCCAGCAGACCGGCCGGCTCCTACGAGCAGTACTTC.

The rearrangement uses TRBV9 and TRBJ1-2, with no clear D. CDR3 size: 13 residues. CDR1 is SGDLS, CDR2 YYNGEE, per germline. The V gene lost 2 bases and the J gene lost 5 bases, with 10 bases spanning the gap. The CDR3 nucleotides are TGTGCCAGCAGCGTCAGAGGGAGTTATGGCTACACCTTC. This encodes CASSVRGSYGYTF.

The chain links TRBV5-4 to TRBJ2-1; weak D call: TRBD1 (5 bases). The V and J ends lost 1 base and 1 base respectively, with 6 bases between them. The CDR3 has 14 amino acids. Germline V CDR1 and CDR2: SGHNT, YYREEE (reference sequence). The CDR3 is CASSLQGSYNEQFF. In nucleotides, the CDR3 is TGTGCCAGCAGCTTGCAGGGTTCCTACAATGAGCAGTTCTTC.